The clone carrying this T cell receptor (beta chain) was seen many times. Its antigen is unidentified. These data originate in a study of CD8 T cells in ankylosing spondylitis. Study conclusions and caveats: In reactive arthritis synovial fluid and blood, some motif variants had been reported before.

The V end was cut by 5 bases, the J end by 7 bases, with 12 bases between. This CDR3 comprises 13 residues. In germline, CDR1 is SGHVS, CDR2 FQNEAQ. Quantitative 5'-RACE was performed with molecular barcodes, and it yielded the TCR beta libraries. TCRdb re-analysed the 5' RACE reads in MiXCR, keeping a single row per CDR3 protein. The sample holds some 130,000 distinct CDR3 sequences; roughly 10% are singletons and the top ten take about 4%. The sequence came from a female donor with ankylosing spondylitis or in good health (not recorded which). The V gene is TRBV7-8, the J gene TRBJ1-5, with D maybe TRBD1 (5 bases). The sample taken for sequencing was blood, either unsorted or a sorted T cell fraction (not recorded which). The chain's CDR3 is CASSPDSIQPQHF. In DNA, the CDR3 is TGTGCCAGCAGCCCCGACAGTATCCAGCCCCAGCATTTT.